The 13 T cell receptor beta chains presented below share a single source sample, sequenced in a study of shared clonotypes between healthy human individuals. Profiled with immunoSEQ multiplex PCR; TCRdb holds only in-frame clones, not every one. This table has about 380,000 clones, about 96% appearing once. The specimen was memory CD8+ T cells sorted from blood. Specified subset: CD45RO+ cells pooled with CCR7-negative TemRA cells. These receptors all stem from a man younger than 40 in good health.

The chain couples TRBV6-4 to TRBJ2-7; the D is unclear. CDR1 and CDR2 (germline): MRHNA, SNTAGT. Trimming pared 5 bases from V and 4 bases from J, leaving 15 bases between. This CDR3 contains 14 residues. The CDR3 protein is CASSQWVLYYEQYF. CDR3 DNA: TGTGCCAGCAGTCAGTGGGTCTTATATTACGAGCAGTACTTC.

V gene TRBV7-2 combines with J gene TRBJ2-1; D might be TRBD2 (6 bases). V dropped 0 bases and J dropped 8 bases, with 11 bases sitting between them. Germline CDR1 reads SGHTA; CDR2 reads FQGNSA. CDR3 size: 14 residues. CDR3 sequence reads: CASSLAAGMDEQFF. CDR3 sequence (DNA): TGTGCCAGCAGCTTAGCGGCGGGGATGGATGAGCAGTTCTTC.

In this sample, this clone turned up once. This chain uses TRBV11-2 with TRBJ2-3; 10 positions agree with TRBD1. The V segment lost 3 bases and the J segment 3 bases; nucleotides outside the gene matches: 6. This CDR3 comprises 16 residues. CDR1 SGHAT and CDR2 FQNNGV come from the germline V gene. CDR3 nucleotide sequence: TGTGCCAGCAGCTTCCTGGGACAGGGGAGGACAGATACGCAGTATTTT. Translation gives CASSFLGQGRTDTQYF.

The CDR3 DNA reads as TGTGCCAGCGGTCCCCCCAGCGGGAGCACCGGGGAGCTGTTTTTT. Amino acid sequence: CASGPPSGSTGELFF. The V gene is TRBV7-9, the J gene TRBJ2-2, with 8 bases identical to TRBD2. This CDR3 spans 15 amino acids. Losses at the gene ends were 8 bases for V and 4 bases for J; bases not matched to a gene: 9. CDR1 and CDR2 from the germline V gene are SEHNR and FQNEAQ (reference sequence).

The chain couples TRBV7-9 to TRBJ2-7; 10 bases fit TRBD1. CDR1 is SEHNR, CDR2 FQNEAQ, per germline (reference sequence). The CDR3 is 13 residues long. DNA of the CDR3: TGTGACCCTCGGCGGGACAGGGGCTACGAGCAGTACTTC. It codes for CDPRRDRGYEQYF.

The chain combines TRBV4-1 with TRBJ2-2; 15 bases map to TRBD2. Trimming cost V 4 bases and J 4 bases; bases outside gene matches: 4. The CDR3 has 17 residues. Germline V gene sequence: CDR1 MGHRA, CDR2 YSYEKL. The CDR3 DNA reads TGCGCCAGCAGCCCCGGGACTAGCGGGAGGAGCACCGGGGAGCTGTTTTTT. Amino acid sequence: CASSPGTSGRSTGELFF.

DNA of the CDR3: TGTGCCAGCAGTGATACGACGGCCGATCTTGAAAAACTGTTTTTT. As protein: CASSDTTADLEKLFF. The chain employs TRBV2 and TRBJ1-4; the D is unclear. Between the trimmed V and J ends, which lost 3 bases and 7 bases, there was a span of 15 bases. Germline CDR1 and CDR2: SNHLY and FYNNEI. This CDR3 has 15 amino acids.

The CDR3 loop is CASSIVVGPFYNEQFF. In DNA form, the CDR3 reads TGTGCCAGTAGTATAGTAGTCGGTCCTTTCTACAATGAGCAGTTCTTC. The chain recombines TRBV19 with TRBJ2-1, with unresolved D. Germline-derived CDR1 and CDR2 are LNHDA and SQIVND (reference sequence). V lost 1 base and J 3 bases, leaving 13 bases between the germline ends. The CDR3 has 16 amino acids.

CDR3 sequence (DNA): TGTGCCTGGAGTGTAGGTAGCGGGGTTTACGAGCAGTACTTC. Its translation is CAWSVGSGVYEQYF. This chain links TRBV30 with TRBJ2-7; 8 bases are shared with TRBD2. The germline gives CDR1 GTSNPN, CDR2 SVGIG (reference sequence). The CDR3 has 14 residues. The ends lost 0 bases at V and 4 bases at J; junction bases unmatched: 5.

The chain couples TRBV6-5 to TRBJ2-6; D not certain. The CDR3 contains 16 residues. Looked up from germline, CDR1 is MNHEY and CDR2 is SVGAGI. V dropped 3 bases and J dropped 0 bases, with 9 bases sitting between them. The CDR3 region has the DNA TGTGCCAGCAGTTATGGGCTTCTCTCTGGGGCCAACGTCCTGACTTTC. It yields the protein CASSYGLLSGANVLTF.

In its sample, this clone was seen once. The chain recombines TRBV30 with TRBJ2-7, with D perhaps being TRBD1 or TRBD2 (6 bases each). Deletions cut 1 base from V and 2 bases from J, with 27 bases between. The germline CDR1 and CDR2 sequences are GTSNPN and SVGIG (reference sequence). CDR3 size: 19 residues. CDR3 protein: CAWSETRGLRAGNTYEQYF. The CDR3 DNA is TGTGCCTGGAGTGAGACCAGGGGATTAAGAGCGGGCAACACCTACGAGCAGTACTTC.

This clone was observed a single time. V gene TRBV28 combines with J gene TRBJ1-1; 7 bases are a match to TRBD1. Germline assignment: CDR1 MDHEN and CDR2 SYDVKM. This CDR3 comprises 16 residues. V dropped 3 bases and J dropped 4; count of bases not matched to a gene: 11. The DNA for the CDR3 is TGTGCCAGCAGTTTGGTAAGGGGGCGAGGCAGCACTGAAGCTTTCTTT. As protein: CASSLVRGRGSTEAFF. Combining the CDR3 with reference TRBV28 and TRBJ1-1 gives the whole variable domain DVKVTQSSRYLVKRTGEKVFLECVQDMDHENMFWYRQDPGLGLRLIYFSYDVKMKEKGDIPEGYSVSREKKERFSLILESASTNQTSMYLCASSLVRGRGSTEAFFGQGTRLTVV.

V gene TRBV4-2 combines with J gene TRBJ1-4, with D hard to call. The CDR3 loop spans 15 amino acids. With 0 bases removed from V and 7 bases from J, the gap between germline ends came to 12 bases. Germline V gene lookup returns CDR1 LGHNA and CDR2 YNFKEQ. The CDR3 spells CASSQEERLPEKLFF. The CDR3 nucleotides are TGTGCCAGCAGCCAAGAAGAGCGTCTGCCTGAAAAACTGTTTTTT.